Listed here are 14 T cell receptor beta chains from one sample, sequenced in a study of blood T cell repertoires in COVID-19. The assay was immunoSEQ multiplex PCR, and TCRdb's table has in-frame clones only and misses some. The sample shows 350,000 to 450,000 clones, 86% of them seen only once. The sample comprised peripheral blood. The receptors come from a woman aged 60-75 years with COVID-19, enrolled during active disease.

The V and J genes are TRBV4-1 and TRBJ2-1, with 13 bases identical to TRBD2. Germline loops: CDR1 MGHRA, CDR2 YSYEKL. Germline trimming cut 5 bases from V and 7 bases from J; bases unmatched to any gene: 5. The length of the CDR3 is 15 residues. This chain's CDR3 is CASSLVGLAGNEQFF. CDR3 DNA: TGCGCCAGCAGCTTGGTGGGACTAGCGGGGAATGAGCAGTTCTTC.

The rearrangement uses TRBV27 and TRBJ2-7, with D possibly matching TRBD1 (5 bases). The germline CDR1 and CDR2 sequences are MNHEY and SMNVEV (reference sequence). CDR3 size: 14 residues. Trimming left V 6 bases short and J 3 bases short, with 15 bases between. The CDR3 DNA follows: TGTGCCAGCAGGCCTAGACAGAACCTCTACGAGCAGTACTTC. Translation: CASRPRQNLYEQYF.

The V and J genes are TRBV19 and TRBJ1-2; TRBD1 aligns across 10 bases. This CDR3 contains 16 residues. The V gene end was trimmed by 4 bases and the J gene end by 4 bases; junction bases not matched to a gene: 9. CDR1 and CDR2 (germline): LNHDA, SQIVND (reference sequence). The CDR3 bases are TGTGCCAGTAGTACGACCGGGACAGGGGAACGCTATGGCTACACCTTC. This encodes CASSTTGTGERYGYTF.

The V gene is TRBV2, the J gene TRBJ1-2; D is uncertain. Germline-derived CDR1 and CDR2 are SNHLY and FYNNEI. The CDR3 has 12 amino acids. With 4 bases removed from V and 0 bases from J, the gap between germline ends came to 3 bases. This CDR3 reads CASSVTNYGYTF. CDR3 nucleotides: TGTGCCAGCAGTGTAACTAACTATGGCTACACCTTC.

This chain joins TRBV7-3 and TRBJ1-5, with no clear D. V was cut by 3 bases and J by 3 bases, with 6 bases left in between. Per germline, CDR1 SGHTA and CDR2 FQGTGA. The CDR3 sequence is 13 residues long. The CDR3 DNA sequence: TGTGCCAGCAGCTTGAGCCACAATCAGCCCCAGCATTTT. Protein sequence: CASSLSHNQPQHF.

The chain couples TRBV7-9 to TRBJ2-5; 9 nucleotides line up with TRBD1. This CDR3 has 15 residues. J gave up 4 bases and V 8 bases, and 11 bases lay outside the gene matches. CDR1 is SEHNR and CDR2 is FQNEAQ in the germline V gene (reference sequence). The CDR3 spells CASPVGGTGRETQYF. The CDR3 DNA reads as TGTGCCAGCCCAGTTGGGGGGACAGGGAGAGAGACCCAGTACTTC.

The CDR3 coding sequence is TGTGCCAGCAGATCCGGGACAGGGGACAATCAGCCCCAGCATTTT. Its translation: CASRSGTGDNQPQHF. The chain is built from TRBV6-6 and TRBJ1-5; TRBD1 matches at 10 bases. The CDR3 extends over 15 amino acids. Germline V lookup: CDR1 MNHNY, CDR2 SVGAGI (reference sequence). Trimming at V came to 6 bases and at J to 3 bases, leaving 5 bases not matched to a gene.

Only one count was recorded for this clone. V and J are TRBV5-6 and TRBJ1-3, with TRBD1 identical over 8 bases. This CDR3 region has 15 residues. From germline, CDR1 is SGHDT and CDR2 YYEEEE. V dropped 3 bases and J dropped 6; count of bases not matched to a gene: 8. The CDR3 DNA reads as TGTGCCAGCAGCTATGGACAGGGTCTTTTAAACACCATATATTTT. As protein: CASSYGQGLLNTIYF.

V and J are TRBV10-1 and TRBJ2-7, with TRBD2 matching 9 bases. This CDR3 is built from 16 residues. CDR1 is WNHNN and CDR2 is SYGVQD in the germline V gene (reference sequence). J was trimmed by 3 bases and V by 1 base; bases with no gene match: 7. CDR3 DNA: TGCGCCAGCAGTGAGTACCCGGGACTAGCAGGCTACGAGCAGTACTTC. It specifies CASSEYPGLAGYEQYF.

The chain links TRBV19 to TRBJ1-2, with D perhaps TRBD1 (6 bases). The germline V gene encodes CDR1 LNHDA and CDR2 SQIVND (reference sequence). This CDR3 contains 14 residues. Deletions cut 3 bases from V and 6 bases from J, with 14 bases between. The CDR3, as DNA: TGTGCCAGTAGTATTGGGGACACGACGCATGGCTACACCTTC. It specifies CASSIGDTTHGYTF.

This clone was seen only a few times. This chain joins TRBV25-1 and TRBJ2-7, with D uncertain. Germline assignment: CDR1 MGHDK and CDR2 SYGVNS. V was cut by 2 bases and J by 0 bases, with 8 bases left in between. CDR3 size: 14 residues. In DNA form, the CDR3 reads TGTGCCAGCAGTGAACTGGCTAGCTCCTACGAGCAGTACTTC. Residues: CASSELASSYEQYF.

V gene TRBV5-5 combines with J gene TRBJ2-7; D is unclear. CDR3 size: 13 residues. Trimming cost V 4 bases and J 6 bases, with 14 bases left between them. Germline CDR1 and CDR2: SGHKS and YYEKEE (reference sequence). The CDR3 here is CASSAQEGTEQYF. DNA of the CDR3: TGTGCCAGCAGCGCTCAGGAAGGAACCGAGCAGTACTTC.

The chain employs TRBV4-1 and TRBJ2-3, with 11 bases aligning to TRBD2. The length of the CDR3 is 19 residues. Unmatched junction bases numbered 16, after V lost 4 bases and J lost 4 bases. The germline gives CDR1 MGHRA, CDR2 YSYEKL. The CDR3 loop is CASSLSDIFSGGAADTQYF. The CDR3 nucleotides are TGCGCCAGCAGCCTATCCGACATCTTTAGCGGGGGGGCCGCAGATACGCAGTATTTT.

The rearrangement uses TRBV7-2 and TRBJ2-5, with 9 bases fitting TRBD2. CDR3 length: 19 residues. V gave up 3 bases and J gave up 5 bases; unmatched junction bases: 19. Germline V gene lookup returns CDR1 SGHTA and CDR2 FQGNSA. Here the CDR3 reads CASSFVGVAASGARETQYF. CDR3 DNA: TGTGCCAGCAGCTTCGTGGGTGTCGCGGCTAGCGGGGCGCGGGAGACCCAGTACTTC. Complete variable domain (other parts from reference TRBV7-2 and TRBJ2-5): GAGVSQSPSNKVTEKGKDVELRCDPISGHTALYWYRQSLGQGLEFLIYFQGNSAPDKSGLPSDRFSAERTGGSVSTLTIQRTQQEDSAVYLCASSFVGVAASGARETQYFGPGTRLLVL.